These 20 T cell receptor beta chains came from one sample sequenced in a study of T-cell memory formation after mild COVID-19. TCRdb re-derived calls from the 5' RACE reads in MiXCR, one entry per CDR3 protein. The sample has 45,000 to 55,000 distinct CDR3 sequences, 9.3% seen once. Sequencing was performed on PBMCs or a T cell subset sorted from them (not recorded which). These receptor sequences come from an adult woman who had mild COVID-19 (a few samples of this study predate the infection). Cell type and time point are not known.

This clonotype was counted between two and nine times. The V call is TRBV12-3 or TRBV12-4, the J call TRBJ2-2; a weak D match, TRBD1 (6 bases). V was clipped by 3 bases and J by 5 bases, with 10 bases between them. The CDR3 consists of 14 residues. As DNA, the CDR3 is TGTGCCAGCAGTTTCTCTCAGGGGACCGGGGAGCTGTTTTTT. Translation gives CASSFSQGTGELFF.

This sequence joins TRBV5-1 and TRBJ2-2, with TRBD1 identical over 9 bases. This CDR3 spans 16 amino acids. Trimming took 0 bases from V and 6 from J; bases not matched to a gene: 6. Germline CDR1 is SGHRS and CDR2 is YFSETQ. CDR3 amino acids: CASSLAGTGQSGELFF. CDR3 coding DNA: TGCGCCAGCAGCTTGGCCGGGACAGGGCAATCCGGGGAGCTGTTTTTT.

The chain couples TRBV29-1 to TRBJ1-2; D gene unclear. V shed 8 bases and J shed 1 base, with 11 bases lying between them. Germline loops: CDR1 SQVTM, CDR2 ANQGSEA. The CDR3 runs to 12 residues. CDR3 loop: CSTSLLNYGYTF. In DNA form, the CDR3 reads TGCAGCACCAGCCTCCTTAACTATGGCTACACCTTC. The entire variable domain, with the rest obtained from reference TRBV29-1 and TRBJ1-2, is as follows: SAVISQKPSRDICQRGTSLTIQCQVDSQVTMMFWYRQQPGQSLTLIATANQGSEATYESGFVIDKFPISRPNLTFSTLTVSNMSPEDSSIYLCSTSLLNYGYTFGSGTRLTVV.

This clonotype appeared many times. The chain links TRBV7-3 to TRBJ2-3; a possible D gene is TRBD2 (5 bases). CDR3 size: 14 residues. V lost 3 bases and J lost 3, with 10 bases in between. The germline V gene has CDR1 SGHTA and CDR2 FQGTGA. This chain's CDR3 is CASSFPGSTDTQYF. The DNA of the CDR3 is TGTGCCAGCAGCTTTCCGGGATCTACAGATACGCAGTATTTT.

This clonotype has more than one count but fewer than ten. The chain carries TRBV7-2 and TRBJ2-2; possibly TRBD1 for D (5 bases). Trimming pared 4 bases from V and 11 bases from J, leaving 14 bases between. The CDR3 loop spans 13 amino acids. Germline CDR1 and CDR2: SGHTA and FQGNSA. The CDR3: CASSSRGLGELFF. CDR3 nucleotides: TGTGCCAGCAGCTCAAGGGGTTTGGGCGAGCTGTTTTTT.

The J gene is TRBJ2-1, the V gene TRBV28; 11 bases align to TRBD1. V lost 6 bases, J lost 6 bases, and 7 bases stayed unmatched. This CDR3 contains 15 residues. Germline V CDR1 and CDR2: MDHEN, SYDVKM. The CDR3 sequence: CASSPRDRGCNEQFF. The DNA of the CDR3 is TGTGCCAGCAGCCCCCGGGACAGGGGGTGCAATGAGCAGTTCTTC. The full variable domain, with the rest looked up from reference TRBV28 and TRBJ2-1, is DVKVTQSSRYLVKRTGEKVFLECVQDMDHENMFWYRQDPGLGLRLIYFSYDVKMKEKGDIPEGYSVSREKKERFSLILESASTNQTSMYLCASSPRDRGCNEQFFGPGTRLTVL.

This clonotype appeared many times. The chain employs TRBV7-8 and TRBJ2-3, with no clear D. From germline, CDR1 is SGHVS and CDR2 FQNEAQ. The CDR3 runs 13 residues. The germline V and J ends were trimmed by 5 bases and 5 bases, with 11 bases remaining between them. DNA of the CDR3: TGTGCCAGCAGCCCCCAACTGAGAGATACGCAGTATTTT. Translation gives CASSPQLRDTQYF.

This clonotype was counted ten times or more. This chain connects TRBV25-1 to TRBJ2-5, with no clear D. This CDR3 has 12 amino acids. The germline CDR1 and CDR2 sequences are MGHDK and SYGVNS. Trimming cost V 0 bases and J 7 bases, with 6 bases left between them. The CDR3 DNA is TGTGCCAGCAGTGAATATCCAGGGACCCAGTACTTC. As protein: CASSEYPGTQYF.

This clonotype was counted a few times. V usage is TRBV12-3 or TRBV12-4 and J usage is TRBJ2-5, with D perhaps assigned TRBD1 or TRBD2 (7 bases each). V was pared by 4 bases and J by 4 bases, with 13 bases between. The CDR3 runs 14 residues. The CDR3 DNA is TGTGCCAGCAGTTATCAGGGGGGGCGAGAGACCCAGTACTTC. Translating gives CASSYQGGRETQYF.

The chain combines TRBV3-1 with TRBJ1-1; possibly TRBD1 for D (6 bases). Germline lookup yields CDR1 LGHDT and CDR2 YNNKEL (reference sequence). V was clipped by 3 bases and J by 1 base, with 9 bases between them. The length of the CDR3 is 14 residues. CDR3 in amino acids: CASSHGTQNTEAFF. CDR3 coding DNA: TGTGCCAGCAGCCACGGGACACAGAACACTGAAGCTTTCTTT.

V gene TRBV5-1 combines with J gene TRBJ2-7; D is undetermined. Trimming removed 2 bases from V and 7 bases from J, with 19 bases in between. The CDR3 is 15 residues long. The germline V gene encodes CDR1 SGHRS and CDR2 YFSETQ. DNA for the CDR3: TGCGCCAGCAGCTTTAATGTGGATGCCTTGGGGGAGCAGTACTTC. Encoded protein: CASSFNVDALGEQYF.

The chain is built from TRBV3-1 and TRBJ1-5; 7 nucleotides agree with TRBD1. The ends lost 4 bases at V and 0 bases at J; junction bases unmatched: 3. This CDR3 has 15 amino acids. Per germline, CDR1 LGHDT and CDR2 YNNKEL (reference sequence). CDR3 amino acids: CASSRDRDSNQPQHF. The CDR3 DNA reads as TGTGCCAGCAGCCGAGACAGGGATAGCAATCAGCCCCAGCATTTT.

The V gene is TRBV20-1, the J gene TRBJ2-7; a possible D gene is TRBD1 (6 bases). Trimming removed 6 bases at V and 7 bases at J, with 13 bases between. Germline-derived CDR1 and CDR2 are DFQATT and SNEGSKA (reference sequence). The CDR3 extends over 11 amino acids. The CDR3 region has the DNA TGCAGTGCCCCCTGGCAGGGGGAGCAGTACTTC. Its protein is CSAPWQGEQYF.

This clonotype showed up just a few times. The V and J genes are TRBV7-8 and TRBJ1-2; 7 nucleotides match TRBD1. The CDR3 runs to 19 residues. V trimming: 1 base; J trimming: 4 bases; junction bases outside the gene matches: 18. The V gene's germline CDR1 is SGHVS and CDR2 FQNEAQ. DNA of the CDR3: TGTGCCAGCAGCTTAGTAGCGGCCAGGGGGACCGCCTTTACCTATGGCTACACCTTC. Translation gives CASSLVAARGTAFTYGYTF.

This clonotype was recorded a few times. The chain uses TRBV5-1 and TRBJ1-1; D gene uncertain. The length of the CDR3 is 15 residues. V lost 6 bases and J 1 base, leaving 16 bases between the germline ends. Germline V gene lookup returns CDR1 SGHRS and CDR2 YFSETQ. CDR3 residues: CASNRLGQPNTEAFF. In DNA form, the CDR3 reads TGCGCCAGCAACCGCCTAGGGCAACCGAACACTGAAGCTTTCTTT.

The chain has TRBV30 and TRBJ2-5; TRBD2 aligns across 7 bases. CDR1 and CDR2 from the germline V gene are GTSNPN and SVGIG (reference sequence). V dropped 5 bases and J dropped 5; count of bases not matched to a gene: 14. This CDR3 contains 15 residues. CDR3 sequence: CAWSLKVVAGETQYF. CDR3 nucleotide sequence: TGTGCCTGGTCCCTGAAGGTGGTAGCGGGCGAGACCCAGTACTTC.

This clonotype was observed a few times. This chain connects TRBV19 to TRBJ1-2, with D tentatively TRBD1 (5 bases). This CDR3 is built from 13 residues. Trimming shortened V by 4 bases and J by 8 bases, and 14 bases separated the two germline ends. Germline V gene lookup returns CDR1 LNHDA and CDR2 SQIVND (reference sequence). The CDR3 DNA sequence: TGTGCCAGTAGTAGCCAGGGAAGACGAGGCTACACCTTC. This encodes CASSSQGRRGYTF.

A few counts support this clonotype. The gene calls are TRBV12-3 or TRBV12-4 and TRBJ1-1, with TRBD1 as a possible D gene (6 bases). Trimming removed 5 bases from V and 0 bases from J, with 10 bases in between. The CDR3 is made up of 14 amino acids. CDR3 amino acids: CASSLRTVNTEAFF. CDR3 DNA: TGTGCCAGCAGTCTCCGGACAGTGAACACTGAAGCTTTCTTT.

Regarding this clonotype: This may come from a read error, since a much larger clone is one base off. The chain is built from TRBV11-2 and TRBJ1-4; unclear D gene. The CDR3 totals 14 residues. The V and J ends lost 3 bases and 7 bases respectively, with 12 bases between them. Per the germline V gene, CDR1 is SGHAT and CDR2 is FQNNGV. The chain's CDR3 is CASSFDHPSEKLFF. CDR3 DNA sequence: TGTGCCAGCAGCTTCGATCATCCATCTGAAAAACTGTTTTTT.

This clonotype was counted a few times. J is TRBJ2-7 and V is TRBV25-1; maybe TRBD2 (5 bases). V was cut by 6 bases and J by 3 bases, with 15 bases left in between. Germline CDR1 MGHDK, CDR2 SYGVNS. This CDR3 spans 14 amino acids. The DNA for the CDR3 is TGTGCCAGCAGCTATCGGAGGAACAGCTACGAGCAGTACTTC. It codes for CASSYRRNSYEQYF.